This T cell receptor (beta chain) derives from a study of blood T cell repertoires in COVID-19. Study-wide context: T cells, B-cell-depleted T cells, or PBMCs provided the cDNA or gDNA that served as material.

Germline values: CDR1 MNHEY, CDR2 SVGAGI. Trimming took 6 bases from V and 7 from J, leaving 19 bases between them. This CDR3 has 15 amino acids. Study members were between roughly 18 and 90 years old and lived in some 26 US regions. A case of COVID-19 had been met by exposed participants within 2 weeks before study entry. This table comes from immunoSEQ multiplex PCR, and its TCRdb copy is limited to in-frame clones, with some not included. In the table there are approximately 300,000 clones, around 85% of which are singletons. This receptor was obtained from a woman aged 25 to 39 who had been exposed to COVID-19. The sequenced sample was PBMCs or T cells enriched from blood (not recorded which). The J gene is TRBJ2-1, the V gene TRBV6-5; maybe TRBD1 (8 bases). The CDR3 loop reads CASRFGQGGTNEQFF. The CDR3 DNA reads TGTGCCAGCAGGTTTGGACAGGGAGGGACGAATGAGCAGTTCTTC.